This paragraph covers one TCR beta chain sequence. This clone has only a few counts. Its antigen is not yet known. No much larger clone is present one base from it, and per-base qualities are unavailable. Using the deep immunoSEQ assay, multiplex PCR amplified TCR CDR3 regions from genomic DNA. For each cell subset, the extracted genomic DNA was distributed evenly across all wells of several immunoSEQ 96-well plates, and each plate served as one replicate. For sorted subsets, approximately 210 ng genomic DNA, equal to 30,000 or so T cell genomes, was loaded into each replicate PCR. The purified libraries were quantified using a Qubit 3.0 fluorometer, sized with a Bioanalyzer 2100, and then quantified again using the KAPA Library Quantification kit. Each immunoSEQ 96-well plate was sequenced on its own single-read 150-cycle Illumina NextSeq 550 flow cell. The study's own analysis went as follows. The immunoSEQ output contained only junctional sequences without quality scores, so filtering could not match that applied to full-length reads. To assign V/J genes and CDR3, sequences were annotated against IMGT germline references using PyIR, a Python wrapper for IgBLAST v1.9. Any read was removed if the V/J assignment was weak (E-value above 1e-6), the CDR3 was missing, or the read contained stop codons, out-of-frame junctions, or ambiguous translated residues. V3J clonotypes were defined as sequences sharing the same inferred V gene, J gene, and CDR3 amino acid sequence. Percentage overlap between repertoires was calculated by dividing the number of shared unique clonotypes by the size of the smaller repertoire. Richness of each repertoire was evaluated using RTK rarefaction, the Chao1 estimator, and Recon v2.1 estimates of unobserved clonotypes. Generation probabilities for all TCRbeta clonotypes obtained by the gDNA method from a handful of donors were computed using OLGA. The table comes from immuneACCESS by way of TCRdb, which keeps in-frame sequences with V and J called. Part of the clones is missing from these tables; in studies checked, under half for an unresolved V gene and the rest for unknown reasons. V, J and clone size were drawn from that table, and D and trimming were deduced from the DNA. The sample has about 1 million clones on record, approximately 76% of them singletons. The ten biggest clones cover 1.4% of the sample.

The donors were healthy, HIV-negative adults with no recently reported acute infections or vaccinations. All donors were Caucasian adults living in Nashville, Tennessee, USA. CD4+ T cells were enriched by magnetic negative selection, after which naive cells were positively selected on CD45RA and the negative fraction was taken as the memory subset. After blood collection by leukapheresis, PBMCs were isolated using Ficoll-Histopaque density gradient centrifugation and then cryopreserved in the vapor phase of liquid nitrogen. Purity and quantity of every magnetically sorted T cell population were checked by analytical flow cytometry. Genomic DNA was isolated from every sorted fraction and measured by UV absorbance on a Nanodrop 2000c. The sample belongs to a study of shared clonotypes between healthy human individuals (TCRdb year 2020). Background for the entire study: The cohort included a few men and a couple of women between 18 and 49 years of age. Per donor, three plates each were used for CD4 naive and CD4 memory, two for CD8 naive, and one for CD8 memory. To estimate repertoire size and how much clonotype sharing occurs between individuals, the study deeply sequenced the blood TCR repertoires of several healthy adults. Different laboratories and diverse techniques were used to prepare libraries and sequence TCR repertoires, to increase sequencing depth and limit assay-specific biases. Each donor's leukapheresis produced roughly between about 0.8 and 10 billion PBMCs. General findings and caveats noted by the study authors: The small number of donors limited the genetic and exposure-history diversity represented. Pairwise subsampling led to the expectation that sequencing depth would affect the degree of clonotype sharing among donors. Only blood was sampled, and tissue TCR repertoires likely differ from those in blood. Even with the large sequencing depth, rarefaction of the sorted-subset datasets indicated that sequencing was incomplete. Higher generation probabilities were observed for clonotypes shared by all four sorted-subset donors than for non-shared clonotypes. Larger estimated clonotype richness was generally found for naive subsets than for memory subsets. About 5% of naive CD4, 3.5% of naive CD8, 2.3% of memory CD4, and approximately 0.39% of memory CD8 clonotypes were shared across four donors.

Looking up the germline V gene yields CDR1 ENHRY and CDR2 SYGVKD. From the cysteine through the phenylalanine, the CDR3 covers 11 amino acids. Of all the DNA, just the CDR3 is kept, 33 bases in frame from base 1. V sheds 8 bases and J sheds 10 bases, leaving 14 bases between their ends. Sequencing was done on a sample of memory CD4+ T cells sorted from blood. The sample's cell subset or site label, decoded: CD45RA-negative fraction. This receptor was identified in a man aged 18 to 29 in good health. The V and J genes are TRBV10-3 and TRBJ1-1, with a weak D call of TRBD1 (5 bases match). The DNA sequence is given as TGTGCCATCCGCGGGGCCGGGGGAGCTTTCTTT. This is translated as CAIRGAGGAFF.